This T cell receptor beta chain was documented in a study of vaccination and CD4 T cells after COVID-19. Time point here: late sampling 161 to 241 days after vaccination in a few convalescent patients. Treatment noted: approximately nine-day PBMC culture with coronavirus spike peptide pools or control peptides (ViraFEST assay). Concerning this clonotype itself: Its antigen is unidentified.

The Oncomine TCR Beta short-read assay was applied to DNA of cultured CD4+ T cells. TCRdb re-called the PCR reads through MiXCR, storing one row per CDR3 protein. The table lists 22,000 or so distinct CDR3 sequences, 32% of them singletons. There are 15 residues in the CDR3. The germline CDR1 and CDR2 sequences are LGHNA and YSLEER. V dropped 5 bases and J dropped 2 bases, with 14 bases sitting between them. This receptor was identified in a human donor who had recovered from COVID-19. The chain is built from TRBV4-3 and TRBJ2-3; D remains ambiguous. Specimen: CD4+ T cells from blood, cultured in vitro, collected about 7 months after SARS-CoV-2 vaccination. This chain's CDR3 is CASSRAGSNTDTQYF. DNA of the CDR3: TGCGCCAGCAGCAGAGCCGGCTCTAACACAGATACGCAGTATTTT.